This paragraph reports one T cell receptor (beta chain). The data derive from a study of blood T cell repertoires in COVID-19. Study background: Acute-phase and convalescent COVID-19 samples originated in the United States, Italy and Spain.

Under the authors' procedure: Nucleated cell number was recorded as an estimate derived from reference gene primer amplification. The method was immunoSEQ multiplex PCR; TCRdb's version includes in-frame clones alone and lacks a portion of them. Clone size and V and J calls were adopted from that table, with D and trimming inferred from the DNA. The data contain more than 6,500 clones, 80% to 90% of them seen just once; the ten biggest clones take up about 9.8%. CDR1 and CDR2 from the germline V gene are MNHEY and SVGAGI. CDR3 length: 15 residues. The trim removed 6 bases at V and 3 bases at J, leaving 3 bases unmatched.

The rearrangement joins TRBV6-5 to TRBJ2-1; 12 nucleotides align to TRBD2. The receptor was derived from a human donor in a cohort sampled during active COVID-19. Sequencing was performed on peripheral blood. The CDR3 reads CASSPLAGGYNEQFF. CDR3 nucleotides: TGTGCCAGCAGCCCACTAGCGGGGGGCTACAATGAGCAGTTCTTC.